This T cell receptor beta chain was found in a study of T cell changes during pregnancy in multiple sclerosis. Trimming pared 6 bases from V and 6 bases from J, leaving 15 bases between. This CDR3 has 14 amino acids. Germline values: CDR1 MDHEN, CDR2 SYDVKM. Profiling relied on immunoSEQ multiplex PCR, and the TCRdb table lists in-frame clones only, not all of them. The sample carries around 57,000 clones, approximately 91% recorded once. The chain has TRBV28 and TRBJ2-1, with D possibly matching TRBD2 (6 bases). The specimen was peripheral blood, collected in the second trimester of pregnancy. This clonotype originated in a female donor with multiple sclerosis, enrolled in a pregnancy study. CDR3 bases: TGTGCCAGCAGACGAATCGGGGGTAGCAATGAGCAGTTCTTC. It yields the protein CASRRIGGSNEQFF.